The rows below give T cell receptor beta chains drawn from one sample of a study of T-cell memory formation after mild COVID-19. TCRdb reprocessed the 5' RACE reads via MiXCR and lists one record per CDR3 protein. The sample lists fewer than 450,000 distinct CDR3 sequences; around a fifth were seen once. Sequencing used PBMCs or a T cell subset sorted from them (not recorded which). Receptors were obtained from an adult woman who had mild COVID-19 (a few samples of this study predate the infection). Cell type and time point are not known. Each CDR3 is given with its conserved first and last residue. The order of the fields is V gene, D gene, J gene, clone size, CDR3 protein, CDR3 DNA. D genes are given only for firm matches. Clone size is stated in some rows and not others, as once, few, many or a class when expanded.

>TRBV6-5|NA|TRBJ1-2|few
CASSPTRNQGGYGYTF
TGTGCCAGCAGTCCAACGAGGAATCAGGGTGGCTATGGCTACACCTTC
>TRBV10-2|NA|TRBJ1-5|NA
CASRPGGSNQPQHF
TGCGCCAGCAGACCCGGGGGGAGCAATCAGCCCCAGCATTTT
>TRBV12-3/TRBV12-4|NA|TRBJ2-2|NA
CASSFAGTTGELFF
TGTGCCAGCAGTTTTGCAGGGACCACCGGGGAGCTGTTTTTT
>TRBV9|NA|TRBJ1-1|NA
CASSVGGRMNTEAFF
TGTGCCAGCAGCGTAGGTGGACGGATGAACACTGAAGCTTTCTTT
>TRBV12-3/TRBV12-4|TRBD2|TRBJ2-2|few
CASTNTSGGARGTGELFF
TGTGCCAGCACCAATACTAGCGGGGGGGCCAGGGGCACCGGGGAGCTGTTTTTT
>TRBV12-3/TRBV12-4|TRBD2|TRBJ2-2|NA
CASSLFSSGGGSGELFF
TGTGCCAGCAGTTTATTCTCTAGCGGGGGAGGATCCGGGGAGCTGTTTTTT
>TRBV11-1|NA|TRBJ2-5|few
CASSRGLRGDYEETQYF
TGTGCCAGCAGCCGAGGTCTGCGGGGAGATTATGAAGAGACCCAGTACTTC
>TRBV6-6|TRBD1|TRBJ2-7|few
CASSHSTGMGFSYEQYF
TGTGCCAGCAGTCACTCGACAGGGATGGGGTTTTCCTACGAGCAGTACTTC
>TRBV5-1|TRBD2|TRBJ2-1|many
CASSIRPSSGVRMRTYNEQFF
TGCGCCAGCAGCATACGGCCGTCGAGCGGGGTAAGAATGAGAACCTACAATGAGCAGTTCTTC
>TRBV6-5|NA|TRBJ2-3|few
CASSYSGGEITDTQYF
TGTGCCAGCAGTTACTCAGGGGGTGAGATCACAGATACGCAGTATTTT
>TRBV9|TRBD2|TRBJ2-3|NA
CASSVAGGRAPDTQYF
TGTGCCAGCAGCGTAGCTGGCGGGAGGGCCCCAGATACGCAGTATTTT
>TRBV12-3/TRBV12-4|NA|TRBJ2-1|few
CASSLAPVLASNEQFF
TGTGCCAGCAGTTTAGCGCCCGTGCTAGCTTCCAATGAGCAGTTCTTC
>TRBV5-1|NA|TRBJ1-4|NA
CASSPEGREKLFF
TGCGCCAGCAGCCCGGAAGGCAGGGAAAAACTGTTTTTT
>TRBV12-3/TRBV12-4|NA|TRBJ1-1|many
CASSLAGGTEAFF
TGTGCCAGCAGCTTAGCTGGGGGGACTGAAGCTTTCTTT
>TRBV20-1|TRBD1|TRBJ1-2|NA
CSAEPGQGRGYTF
TGCAGTGCTGAGCCGGGACAGGGTCGTGGCTACACCTTC
>TRBV20-1|NA|TRBJ2-6|NA
CSAASGSGANVLTF
TGCAGTGCCGCTAGTGGCTCTGGGGCCAACGTCCTGACTTTC
>TRBV9|NA|TRBJ2-7|NA
CASSAGTSTEQYF
TGTGCCAGCAGCGCTGGGACTTCGACCGAGCAGTACTTC
>TRBV27|NA|TRBJ1-1|NA
CASSFEGMANTEAFF
TGTGCCAGCAGTTTTGAGGGGATGGCGAACACTGAAGCTTTCTTT
>TRBV7-9|NA|TRBJ1-2|few
CASSISDRGGGYTF
TGTGCCAGCAGCATATCGGACCGGGGGGGAGGCTACACCTTC
>TRBV4-2|NA|TRBJ2-7|many
CASSQGRTYEQYF
TGTGCCAGCAGCCAAGGGCGGACCTACGAGCAGTACTTC
>TRBV12-3/TRBV12-4|NA|TRBJ1-1|NA
CASSFETEAFF
TGTGCCAGCAGTTTTGAAACTGAAGCTTTCTTT
>TRBV6-5|NA|TRBJ2-5|few
CASSRRELKIGTQYF
TGTGCCAGCAGCCGACGGGAGCTAAAGATTGGGACCCAGTACTTC
>TRBV7-3|NA|TRBJ2-7|NA
CDSSLPGSREQYF
TGTGACAGCAGCTTACCAGGGAGCCGCGAGCAGTACTTC
>TRBV13|NA|TRBJ1-6|few
CASSQGVSSPLHF
TGTGCCAGCAGCCAAGGGGTTAGTTCACCCCTCCACTTT
>TRBV20-1|NA|TRBJ1-6|many
CSARPPNRRDNSPLHF
TGCAGTGCTAGACCCCCAAACAGACGCGATAATTCACCCCTCCACTTT
>TRBV29-1|NA|TRBJ2-1|few
CSVGIPLHGTRRFNEQFF
TGCAGCGTTGGGATCCCACTTCACGGGACACGGAGATTCAATGAGCAGTTCTTC
>TRBV5-1|TRBD1|TRBJ1-1|NA
CASSDRDRGLENTEAFF
TGCGCCAGCAGCGACCGGGACAGGGGTCTTGAGAACACTGAAGCTTTCTTT
>TRBV4-1|TRBD1|TRBJ1-2|NA
CASSLYLGQGGYTF
TGCGCCAGCAGCCTTTATCTTGGACAGGGGGGCTACACCTTC
>TRBV20-1|TRBD1|TRBJ2-6|NA
CSARVPATGPAISGANVLTF
TGCAGTGCTAGAGTGCCTGCGACAGGGCCTGCAATCTCTGGGGCCAACGTCCTGACTTTC
>TRBV7-2|TRBD2|TRBJ2-5|few
CASSSLAGGPQETQYF
TGTGCCAGCAGCTCGCTAGCGGGAGGGCCCCAAGAGACCCAGTACTTC
>TRBV20-1|TRBD1|TRBJ2-7|medium-sized
CSAYTGAYEQYF
TGCAGTGCCTATACAGGGGCCTACGAGCAGTACTTC
>TRBV11-3|NA|TRBJ2-1|NA
CASSLGSFEQFF
TGTGCCAGCAGCCTAGGATCTTTTGAGCAGTTCTTC
>TRBV29-1|NA|TRBJ2-3|NA
CSVDTDRFDTDTQYF
TGCAGCGTTGACACCGACAGGTTCGACACAGATACGCAGTATTTT
>TRBV5-1|TRBD2|TRBJ2-1|few
CASSFGAGGENEQFF
TGCGCCAGCAGCTTCGGTGCGGGAGGCGAGAATGAGCAGTTCTTC
>TRBV12-3/TRBV12-4|NA|TRBJ1-4|NA
CASSFRTNEKLFF
TGTGCCAGCAGTTTCCGGACAAACGAAAAACTGTTTTTT
>TRBV5-1|TRBD1|TRBJ1-6|NA
CASTDREKSPLHF
TGCGCCAGCACGGACAGGGAAAAATCACCCCTCCACTTT
>TRBV4-3|NA|TRBJ2-2|NA
CASSQDRLQNTGELFF
TGCGCCAGCAGCCAAGATCGGTTGCAGAACACCGGGGAGCTGTTTTTT
>TRBV15|NA|TRBJ2-1|NA
CATSGPKGSGYNEQFF
TGTGCCACCAGCGGACCGAAAGGTAGCGGCTACAATGAGCAGTTCTTC
>TRBV5-1|TRBD1|TRBJ1-2|few
CASSLGWDRGQSNGYTF
TGCGCCAGCAGCTTGGGATGGGACAGGGGGCAATCGAATGGCTACACCTTC
>TRBV29-1|NA|TRBJ2-7|NA
CSVEDRARNYEQYF
TGCAGCGTTGAAGATCGGGCAAGAAACTACGAGCAGTACTTC
>TRBV27|TRBD1|TRBJ2-1|few
CASKGGQGGYNEQFF
TGTGCCAGCAAGGGGGGACAGGGGGGGTACAATGAGCAGTTCTTC
>TRBV7-9|TRBD1|TRBJ2-1|NA
CASSPDRAPYNEQFF
TGTGCCAGCAGCCCCGACAGGGCGCCCTACAATGAGCAGTTCTTC
>TRBV18|TRBD1|TRBJ1-2|few
CASSTGQDRGGYTF
TGTGCCAGCTCAACGGGACAGGACCGGGGTGGCTACACCTTC
>TRBV12-3/TRBV12-4|NA|TRBJ2-7|few
CASSQGGRKELYF
TGTGCCAGCAGCCAGGGGGGGCGGAAGGAACTGTACTTC
>TRBV29-1|NA|TRBJ2-7|NA
CSVEAGIHAYEQYF
TGCAGCGTTGAGGCGGGGATTCATGCTTACGAGCAGTACTTC
>TRBV12-3/TRBV12-4|NA|TRBJ2-7|NA
CASSLSPQYEQYF
TGTGCCAGCAGTTTAAGTCCTCAATACGAGCAGTACTTC
>TRBV5-1|NA|TRBJ2-1|many
CASSRQTGGNEQFF
TGCGCCAGCAGCCGACAGACCGGGGGCAATGAGCAGTTCTTC
>TRBV20-1|NA|TRBJ2-3|few
CSASGTVFTDTQYF
TGCAGTGCTTCCGGGACCGTTTTCACAGATACGCAGTATTTT
>TRBV15|TRBD1|TRBJ2-4|NA
CATSRPWTGAKNIQYF
TGTGCCACCAGCAGACCGTGGACAGGGGCCAAAAACATTCAGTACTTC
>TRBV5-1|TRBD2|TRBJ2-3|few
CASSPSRGAGYSTDTQYF
TGCGCCAGCAGCCCCAGCCGGGGAGCGGGATATAGCACAGATACGCAGTATTTT
>TRBV12-3/TRBV12-4|NA|TRBJ2-1|many
CASRKIGEQFF
TGTGCCAGCAGGAAGATAGGTGAGCAGTTCTTC